The clone carrying this T cell receptor (beta chain) appeared once. V was cut by 0 bases and J by 8 bases, with 9 bases left in between. CDR3 length: 14 amino acids. CDR1 is SGHKS and CDR2 is YYEKEE in the germline V gene (reference sequence). Focal radiation plus CTLA-4 blockade with ipilimumab was administered to patients who had chemo-refractory metastatic non-small-cell lung cancer. These data come from a study of radiotherapy plus CTLA-4 blockade in lung cancer. TCRdb keeps only in-frame clones here, not all; method: immunoSEQ multiplex PCR. The profile shows tens of thousands of clones, roughly 90% of them singletons.

V and J are TRBV5-5 and TRBJ1-6; D possibly corresponds to TRBD1 (6 bases). This sample comprised peripheral blood, obtained from a patient treated with radiotherapy plus ipilimumab. This clonotype originated in a human donor with non-small cell lung cancer whose response to radiotherapy plus ipilimumab could not be evaluated. The CDR3 sequence is CASSLGRGDSPLHF. The CDR3 nucleotides are TGTGCCAGCAGCTTGGGCAGGGGAGATTCACCCCTCCACTTT.